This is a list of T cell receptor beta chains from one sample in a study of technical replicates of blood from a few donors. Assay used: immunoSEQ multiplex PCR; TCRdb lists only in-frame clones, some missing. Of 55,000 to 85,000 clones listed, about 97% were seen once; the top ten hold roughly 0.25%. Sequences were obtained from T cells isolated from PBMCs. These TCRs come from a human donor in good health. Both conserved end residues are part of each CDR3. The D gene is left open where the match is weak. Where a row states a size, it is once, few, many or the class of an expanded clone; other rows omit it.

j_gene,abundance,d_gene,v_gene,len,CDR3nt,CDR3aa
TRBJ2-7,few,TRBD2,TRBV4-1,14,TGCGCCAGCAGCCAGCCGGGACTAGCCTACGAGCAGTACTTC,CASSQPGLAYEQYF
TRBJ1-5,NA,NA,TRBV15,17,TGTGCCACCAGCAGAGGGGAGGTGAAACACTTCAATCAGCCCCAGCATTTT,CATSRGEVKHFNQPQHF
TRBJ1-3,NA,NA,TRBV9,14,TGTGCCAGCAGCGTTAGACTCGGCCTAAACACCATATATTTT,CASSVRLGLNTIYF
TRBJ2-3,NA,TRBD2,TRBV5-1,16,TGCGCCAGCGCCATCACGGGACTAGGGGGCACAGATACGCAGTATTTT,CASAITGLGGTDTQYF
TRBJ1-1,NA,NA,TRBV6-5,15,TGTGCCAGCAGTTACTCTGGGGCGGGGAGCACTGAAGCTTTCTTT,CASSYSGAGSTEAFF
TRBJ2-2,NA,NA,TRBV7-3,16,TGTGCCAGCAGCCCAGGCTATTTATCAAACACCGGGGAGCTGTTTTTT,CASSPGYLSNTGELFF
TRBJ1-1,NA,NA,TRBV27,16,TGTGCCAGCAGTTTAGCGCACAGGGAGTTGAACACTGAAGCTTTCTTT,CASSLAHRELNTEAFF
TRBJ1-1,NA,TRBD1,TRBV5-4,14,TGTGCCAGCAGTCCGACAGGGCGGAACACTGAAGCTTTCTTT,CASSPTGRNTEAFF
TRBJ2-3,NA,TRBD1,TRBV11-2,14,TGTGCCAGCAGCTTCACAGGGGGCGCAGATACGCAGTATTTT,CASSFTGGADTQYF
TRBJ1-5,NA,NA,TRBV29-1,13,TGCAGCGTTGGGGCGCAGGGTAGTCAGCCCCAGCATTTT,CSVGAQGSQPQHF
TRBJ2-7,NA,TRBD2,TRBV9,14,TGTGCCAGCAGCGTAGCCGGGAGGGTCTACGAGCAGTACTTC,CASSVAGRVYEQYF
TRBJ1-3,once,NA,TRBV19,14,TGTGCCAGTAGTCCCGGGTTTACTGGAAACACCATATATTTT,CASSPGFTGNTIYF
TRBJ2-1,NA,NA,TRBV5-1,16,TGCGCCAGCAGCCCCTGGAGCGGTAGCTCCTACAATGAGCAGTTCTTC,CASSPWSGSSYNEQFF
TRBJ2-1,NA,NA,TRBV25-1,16,TGTGCCAGCAGCCAAATGACCCTCAAGGGGCACAATGAGCAGTTCTTC,CASSQMTLKGHNEQFF
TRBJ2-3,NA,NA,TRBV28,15,TGTGCCAGCAGCCAGCTCGGGGAGAGCACAGATACGCAGTATTTT,CASSQLGESTDTQYF
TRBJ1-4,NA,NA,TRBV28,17,TGTGCCAGCAGACTATTAGATTCCCCCGCAACTAATGAAAAACTGTTTTTT,CASRLLDSPATNEKLFF
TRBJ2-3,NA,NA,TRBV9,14,TGTGCCAGCAGCGCTACCCTCACCACAGATACGCAGTATTTT,CASSATLTTDTQYF
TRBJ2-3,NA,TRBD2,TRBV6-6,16,TGTGCCAGCAGTTACGCGACTAGCGGGGGCACAGATACGCAGTATTTT,CASSYATSGGTDTQYF
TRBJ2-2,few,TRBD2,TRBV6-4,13,TGTGCCAGCAGTGAGCGGGAGACCGGGGAGCTGTTTTTT,CASSERETGELFF
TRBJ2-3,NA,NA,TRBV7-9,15,TGTGCCAGCAGCCTCCGGAACTATACACACTTCGCGCAGTATTTT,CASSLRNYTHFAQYF
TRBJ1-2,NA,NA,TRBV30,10,TGTGCCTGGAGTGGTTCAGGCTACACCTTC,CAWSGSGYTF
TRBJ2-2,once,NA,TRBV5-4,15,TGTGCCAGCAGCTTGGACAGGAGGGGAACCGGGGAGCTGTTTTTT,CASSLDRRGTGELFF
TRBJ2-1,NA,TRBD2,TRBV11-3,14,TGTGCCACTTCTGGGACTAGCGAGGACAATGAGCAGTTCTTC,CATSGTSEDNEQFF
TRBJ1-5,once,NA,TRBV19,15,TGTGCCAGTAGTATAGGAACAGCAGGTGGTCAGCCCCAGCATTTT,CASSIGTAGGQPQHF
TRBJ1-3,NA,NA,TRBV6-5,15,TGTGCCAGCAGTAGCCTCGCGGTCTCTGGAAACACCATATATTTT,CASSSLAVSGNTIYF
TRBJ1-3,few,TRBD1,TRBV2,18,TGTGCCAGCAGTGACCTGACAGGGGAGTCTGGTGTTGGAAACACCATATATTTT,CASSDLTGESGVGNTIYF
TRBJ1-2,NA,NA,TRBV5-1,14,TGCGCCAGCAGCGAATCCGGGACTTCGAGAGGCTACACCTTC,CASSESGTSRGYTF
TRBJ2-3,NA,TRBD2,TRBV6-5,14,TGTGCCAGCAGTTACATAGGCGGGAGAGATACGCAGTATTTT,CASSYIGGRDTQYF
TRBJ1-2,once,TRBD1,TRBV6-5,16,TGTGCCAGCAGTTACTCTATCCAGGGGGCGAGGGATGGCTACACCTTC,CASSYSIQGARDGYTF
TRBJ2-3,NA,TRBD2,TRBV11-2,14,TGTGCCAGCAGCCTTAGCGGGACCACAGATACGCAGTATTTT,CASSLSGTTDTQYF
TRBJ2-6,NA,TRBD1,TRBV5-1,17,TGCGCCAGCAGCTTGGCAGGGGGAAGAGGCGGGGCCAACGTCCTGACTTTC,CASSLAGGRGGANVLTF
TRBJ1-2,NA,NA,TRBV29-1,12,TGCAGCGTAGCCGACTACGACTATGGCTACACCTTC,CSVADYDYGYTF
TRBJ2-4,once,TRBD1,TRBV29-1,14,TGCAGCGCCGGGACAGGGAAGGCCAAAAACATTCAGTACTTC,CSAGTGKAKNIQYF
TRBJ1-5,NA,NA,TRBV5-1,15,TGCGCCAGCAGCTTGAACAGTAATTTAGGTCAGCCCCAGCATTTT,CASSLNSNLGQPQHF
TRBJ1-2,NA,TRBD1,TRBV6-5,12,TGTGCCAGCAGTGTCCCAGGGGGTGGCTACACCTTC,CASSVPGGGYTF
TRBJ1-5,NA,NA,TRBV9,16,TGTGCCAGCAGCGTAGGGCCATCTTTAGGGGGTCAGCCCCAGCATTTT,CASSVGPSLGGQPQHF
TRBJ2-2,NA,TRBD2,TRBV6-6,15,TGTGCCAGCAGTGCACTAGCGGGAGGGATAGGGGAGCTGTTTTTT,CASSALAGGIGELFF
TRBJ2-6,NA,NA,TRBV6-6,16,TGTGCCAGCAGTTTTTCACGGGGATCTGGGGCCAACGTCCTGACTTTC,CASSFSRGSGANVLTF
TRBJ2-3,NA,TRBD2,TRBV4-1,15,TGCGCCAGCAGAGGAGCGGGAGCTAGCACAGATACGCAGTATTTT,CASRGAGASTDTQYF
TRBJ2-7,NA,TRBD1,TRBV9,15,TGTGCCAGCAGCGTCGGGACAGCGAACTCCTACGAGCAGTACTTC,CASSVGTANSYEQYF
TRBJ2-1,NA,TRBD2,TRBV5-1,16,TGCGCCAGCAGCACAGATAGCGGGAGGAGCTACAATGAGCAGTTCTTC,CASSTDSGRSYNEQFF
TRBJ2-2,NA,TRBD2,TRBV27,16,TGTGCCAGCTTACCCAACGCGGGAGCCCACACCGGGGAGCTGTTTTTT,CASLPNAGAHTGELFF
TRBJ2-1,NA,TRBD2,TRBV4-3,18,TGCGCCAGCAGCCTGTTCTTTTCTTTAGCGGGGATGGGAAATGAGCAGTTCTTC,CASSLFFSLAGMGNEQFF
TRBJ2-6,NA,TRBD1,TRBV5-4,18,TGTGCCAGCAGCTCCGGGACAGGGGCGCTCTCTGGGGCCAACGTCCTGACTTTC,CASSSGTGALSGANVLTF
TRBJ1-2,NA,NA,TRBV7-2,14,TGTGCCAGCAGCTTAAATTTTGGCCTCTATGGCTACACCTTC,CASSLNFGLYGYTF
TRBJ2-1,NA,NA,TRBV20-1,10,TGCAGTGCCCCTAGCAATGAGCAGTTCTTC,CSAPSNEQFF
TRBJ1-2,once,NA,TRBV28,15,TGTGCCAGCAGTTTAACCGATGACAGCCGTTATGGCTACACCTTC,CASSLTDDSRYGYTF
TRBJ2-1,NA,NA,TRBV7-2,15,TGTGCCAGCAGCTTAAAGGCAGGGGATAACAATGAGCAGTTCTTC,CASSLKAGDNNEQFF
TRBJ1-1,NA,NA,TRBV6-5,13,TGTGCCAGCAGTTTCCGCCCGAGCACTGAAGCTTTCTTT,CASSFRPSTEAFF
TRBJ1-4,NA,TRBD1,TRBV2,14,TGTGCCAGCAGTGGAGGACAGGGGATAGGAAAACTGTTTTTT,CASSGGQGIGKLFF
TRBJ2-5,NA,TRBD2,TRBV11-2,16,TGTGCCAGCAGCTCCCCCTTCGATAGCGGGAGAGAGACCCAGTACTTC,CASSSPFDSGRETQYF
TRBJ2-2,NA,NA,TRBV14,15,TGTGCCAGCAGCCAAAGCGGTGGGGACACCGGGGAGCTGTTTTTT,CASSQSGGDTGELFF
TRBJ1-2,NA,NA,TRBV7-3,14,TGTGCCAGCAGCTTAGGCGACACCAACTATGGCTACACCTTC,CASSLGDTNYGYTF
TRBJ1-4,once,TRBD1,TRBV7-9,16,TGTGCCAGCAGCTTATGGTTAGCCAGGGGGAATGAAAAACTGTTTTTT,CASSLWLARGNEKLFF
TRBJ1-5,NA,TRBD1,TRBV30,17,TGTGCCTGGAGTCCGGGACAGGGATCGGGAAGCAATCAGCCCCAGCATTTT,CAWSPGQGSGSNQPQHF
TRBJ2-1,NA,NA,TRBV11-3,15,TGTGCCAGCAGCTTCCATAGGACAGTCCGGAATGAGCAGTTCTTC,CASSFHRTVRNEQFF
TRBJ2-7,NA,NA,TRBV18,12,TGTGCCAGCTCACCGCTGAGGGACGAGCAGTACTTC,CASSPLRDEQYF